These T cell receptor beta chains were read from a single sample in a study of CD8+CD57+ T cells in acquired aplastic anemia. Via MiXCR, TCRdb re-called the reads, giving one row per CDR3 protein. The sample lists around 430,000 distinct CDR3 sequences, less than 35% occurring once. Sequencing was performed on sorted CD4+, CD8+, or CD8+CD57+ T cells (not recorded which) from PBMCs. The receptor source for this set is a human donor with aplastic anemia. CDR3s include the opening cysteine and the closing phenylalanine or tryptophan. Fields, in order: clone size, J gene, D gene, CDR3 length, V gene, CDR3 protein, CDR3 DNA. The D gene is left open where the match is weak. Only some rows state a clone size, as once, few, many or a class for expanded clones.

abundance: -
j_gene: TRBJ1-2
d_gene: -
len: 12
v_gene: TRBV18
CDR3aa: CASSADNFGYTF
CDR3nt: TGTGCCAGCTCGGCGGACAATTTTGGCTACACCTTC

abundance: few
j_gene: TRBJ1-6
d_gene: -
len: 16
v_gene: TRBV25-1
CDR3aa: CASSFLTGWEDSPLHF
CDR3nt: TGTGCCAGCAGTTTCCTGACAGGATGGGAGGATTCACCCCTCCACTTT

abundance: many
j_gene: TRBJ2-1
d_gene: -
len: 12
v_gene: TRBV2
CDR3aa: CASSVGPNEQFF
CDR3nt: TGTGCCAGCAGTGTAGGGCCCAATGAGCAGTTCTTC

abundance: -
j_gene: TRBJ1-1
d_gene: -
len: 13
v_gene: TRBV3-1
CDR3aa: CASSRGSVAEAFF
CDR3nt: TGTGCCAGCAGCCGAGGGTCTGTGGCTGAAGCTTTCTTT

abundance: many
j_gene: TRBJ1-2
d_gene: -
len: 12
v_gene: TRBV7-2
CDR3aa: CASSGHNYGYTF
CDR3nt: TGTGCCAGCAGTGGACATAACTATGGCTACACCTTC

abundance: -
j_gene: TRBJ2-7
d_gene: -
len: 14
v_gene: TRBV10-1
CDR3aa: CASSSSDRGYEQYF
CDR3nt: -

abundance: -
j_gene: TRBJ1-5
d_gene: TRBD1
len: 14
v_gene: TRBV10-3
CDR3aa: CAISRQGGDQPQHF
CDR3nt: TGTGCCATCAGTCGACAGGGGGGCGACCAGCCCCAGCATTTT

abundance: many
j_gene: TRBJ1-2
d_gene: -
len: 14
v_gene: TRBV2
CDR3aa: CASSSRQDAYGYTF
CDR3nt: TGTGCCAGCAGTTCTAGACAGGACGCCTATGGCTACACCTTC

abundance: many
j_gene: TRBJ2-3
d_gene: -
len: 15
v_gene: TRBV7-3
CDR3aa: CASSVAGLSTDTQYF
CDR3nt: TGTGCCAGCAGCGTCGCGGGACTTAGCACAGATACGCAGTATTTT

abundance: -
j_gene: TRBJ1-2
d_gene: -
len: 16
v_gene: TRBV20-1
CDR3aa: CSARDLNRLGGYGYTF
CDR3nt: TGCAGTGCTAGAGACCTAAACAGGCTTGGTGGCTATGGCTACACCTTC

abundance: many
j_gene: TRBJ2-7
d_gene: -
len: 16
v_gene: TRBV11-2
CDR3aa: CASSLDRDAASYEQYF
CDR3nt: TGTGCCAGCAGCTTGGACCGGGACGCGGCCTCCTACGAGCAGTACTTC

abundance: few
j_gene: TRBJ1-4
d_gene: -
len: 13
v_gene: TRBV5-1
CDR3aa: CASTSTWGEKLFF
CDR3nt: TGCGCCAGCACCTCAACTTGGGGCGAAAAACTGTTTTTT

abundance: many
j_gene: TRBJ1-1
d_gene: -
len: 15
v_gene: TRBV19
CDR3aa: CASRWGSKPNTEAFF
CDR3nt: TGTGCCAGTAGGTGGGGGTCGAAGCCGAACACTGAAGCTTTCTTT

abundance: few
j_gene: TRBJ2-2
d_gene: TRBD2
len: 16
v_gene: TRBV7-3
CDR3aa: CASSLTGTTNTGELFF
CDR3nt: TGTGCCAGCAGCTTAACCGGGACTACGAACACCGGGGAGCTGTTTTTT

abundance: many
j_gene: TRBJ1-6
d_gene: -
len: 13
v_gene: TRBV12-3/TRBV12-4
CDR3aa: CASGAQGWTPLHF
CDR3nt: TGTGCCAGCGGGGCCCAGGGTTGGACACCCCTCCACTTT

abundance: -
j_gene: TRBJ2-3
d_gene: TRBD2
len: 14
v_gene: TRBV20-1
CDR3aa: CSAKSGTSADTQYF
CDR3nt: TGCAGTGCTAAATCTGGGACTAGCGCAGATACGCAGTATTTT

abundance: few
j_gene: TRBJ2-7
d_gene: -
len: 13
v_gene: TRBV6-1
CDR3aa: CASTTGTNYEQYF
CDR3nt: TGTGCCAGCACTACCGGGACAAATTACGAGCAGTACTTC

abundance: few
j_gene: TRBJ2-1
d_gene: -
len: 14
v_gene: TRBV19
CDR3aa: CASSIEGPYNEQFF
CDR3nt: TGTGCCAGTAGTATAGAAGGACCCTACAATGAGCAGTTCTTC

abundance: few
j_gene: TRBJ2-2
d_gene: -
len: 12
v_gene: TRBV7-9
CDR3aa: CAWSVHTGELFF
CDR3nt: TGTGCCTGGAGTGTTCACACCGGGGAGCTGTTTTTT

abundance: many
j_gene: TRBJ1-2
d_gene: -
len: 17
v_gene: TRBV10-3
CDR3aa: CAISESSYSTGGPSYTF
CDR3nt: TGTGCCATCAGTGAGTCTAGTTATTCTACGGGGGGGCCAAGCTACACCTTC

abundance: few
j_gene: TRBJ2-5
d_gene: TRBD2
len: 14
v_gene: TRBV9
CDR3aa: CASRPSGGDETQYF
CDR3nt: TGTGCCAGCAGACCTAGCGGGGGGGATGAGACCCAGTACTTC

abundance: many
j_gene: TRBJ2-5
d_gene: -
len: 11
v_gene: TRBV15
CDR3aa: CATSSLETQYF
CDR3nt: TGTGCCACCAGCAGCCTAGAGACCCAGTACTTC

abundance: -
j_gene: TRBJ2-1
d_gene: TRBD2
len: 17
v_gene: TRBV12-3/TRBV12-4
CDR3aa: CASSRGLAGISYNEQFF
CDR3nt: TGTGCCAGCAGCCGGGGACTAGCGGGTATCTCCTACAATGAGCAGTTCTTC

abundance: many
j_gene: TRBJ2-1
d_gene: TRBD2
len: 15
v_gene: TRBV7-3
CDR3aa: CASSLGLAGVSEQFF
CDR3nt: TGTGCCAGCAGCCTGGGACTAGCGGGAGTCAGTGAGCAGTTCTTC

abundance: -
j_gene: TRBJ2-3
d_gene: -
len: 14
v_gene: TRBV20-1
CDR3aa: CSALAGAGTDTQYF
CDR3nt: TGCAGTGCTCTGGCGGGGGCTGGCACAGATACGCAGTATTTT

abundance: -
j_gene: TRBJ1-2
d_gene: TRBD1
len: 14
v_gene: TRBV25-1
CDR3aa: CASSQAGTGSGYTF
CDR3nt: TGTGCCAGCAGTCAAGCCGGGACAGGGAGTGGCTACACCTTC

abundance: few
j_gene: TRBJ2-7
d_gene: -
len: 12
v_gene: TRBV30
CDR3aa: CAWRLKGLGQYF
CDR3nt: TGTGCCTGGAGGTTGAAGGGTCTCGGGCAGTACTTC

abundance: many
j_gene: TRBJ2-7
d_gene: -
len: 14
v_gene: TRBV20-1
CDR3aa: CSARVSGSGDEQYF
CDR3nt: TGCAGTGCTAGAGTTAGTGGCAGTGGGGACGAGCAGTACTTC

abundance: few
j_gene: TRBJ2-3
d_gene: -
len: 15
v_gene: TRBV6-1
CDR3aa: CASSTLSTSTDTQYF
CDR3nt: TGTGCCAGCAGTACGCTTAGCACTAGCACAGATACGCAGTATTTT

abundance: -
j_gene: TRBJ2-2
d_gene: -
len: 12
v_gene: TRBV20-1
CDR3aa: CSARENTGELFF
CDR3nt: TGCAGTGCTAGAGAGAACACCGGGGAGCTGTTTTTT

abundance: many
j_gene: TRBJ1-1
d_gene: -
len: 14
v_gene: TRBV7-2
CDR3aa: CASSPEQGNTEAFF
CDR3nt: TGTGCCAGCAGTCCTGAGCAGGGGAACACTGAAGCTTTCTTT

abundance: -
j_gene: TRBJ1-3
d_gene: -
len: 17
v_gene: TRBV11-2
CDR3aa: CASSAWGRTASGNTIYF
CDR3nt: TGTGCCAGCAGCGCCTGGGGCAGGACCGCCTCTGGAAACACCATATATTTT

abundance: many
j_gene: TRBJ2-1
d_gene: -
len: 12
v_gene: TRBV20-1
CDR3aa: CSANRDYNEQFF
CDR3nt: TGCAGTGCTAACCGGGACTACAATGAGCAGTTCTTC

abundance: many
j_gene: TRBJ2-3
d_gene: -
len: 16
v_gene: TRBV15
CDR3aa: CATSREPGMGTDTQYF
CDR3nt: TGTGCCACCAGCAGAGAGCCCGGTATGGGCACAGATACGCAGTATTTT

abundance: -
j_gene: TRBJ2-7
d_gene: TRBD2
len: 18
v_gene: TRBV11-2
CDR3aa: CASSLRGLAGVSSYEQYF
CDR3nt: TGTGCCAGCAGCTTGCGGGGACTAGCGGGGGTAAGCTCCTACGAGCAGTACTTC

abundance: -
j_gene: TRBJ2-2
d_gene: -
len: 14
v_gene: TRBV14
CDR3aa: CASSQDANTGELFF
CDR3nt: TGTGCCAGCAGCCAAGATGCGAACACCGGGGAGCTGTTTTTT

abundance: -
j_gene: TRBJ2-5
d_gene: -
len: 15
v_gene: TRBV24-1
CDR3aa: CATSYGERNQETQYF
CDR3nt: TGTGCCACCAGTTACGGGGAACGGAACCAAGAGACCCAGTACTTC

abundance: few
j_gene: TRBJ2-5
d_gene: TRBD1
len: 14
v_gene: TRBV5-8
CDR3aa: CASSSGTDQETQYF
CDR3nt: TGTGCCAGCAGCTCAGGGACAGACCAAGAGACCCAGTACTTC

abundance: -
j_gene: TRBJ1-2
d_gene: -
len: 11
v_gene: TRBV29-1
CDR3aa: CSVEPGYGYTF
CDR3nt: TGCAGCGTAGAACCAGGCTATGGCTACACCTTC

abundance: -
j_gene: TRBJ1-1
d_gene: TRBD1
len: 14
v_gene: TRBV6-1
CDR3aa: CASSDRAPNTEAFF
CDR3nt: TGTGCCAGCAGCGACAGGGCCCCGAACACTGAAGCTTTCTTT

abundance: -
j_gene: TRBJ1-2
d_gene: TRBD1
len: 14
v_gene: TRBV2
CDR3aa: CASRWTGGAYGYTF
CDR3nt: TGTGCCAGCAGGTGGACAGGGGGGGCCTATGGCTACACCTTC

abundance: few
j_gene: TRBJ1-2
d_gene: TRBD1
len: 15
v_gene: TRBV10-3
CDR3aa: CASSYSGRGPGGYTF
CDR3nt: TGTGCCAGCAGTTACTCGGGCAGGGGGCCGGGTGGCTACACCTTC

abundance: -
j_gene: TRBJ1-2
d_gene: -
len: 14
v_gene: TRBV5-1
CDR3aa: CASSLSGVLYGNTF
CDR3nt: TGCGCCAGCAGCTTGTCGGGGGTCCTTTATGGCAACACCTTC

abundance: -
j_gene: TRBJ2-1
d_gene: -
len: 14
v_gene: TRBV13
CDR3aa: CASSSRGMTNEQFF
CDR3nt: TGTGCCAGCAGCTCCCGGGGTATGACCAATGAGCAGTTCTTC

abundance: few
j_gene: TRBJ2-3
d_gene: -
len: 16
v_gene: TRBV10-3
CDR3aa: CAISEAVLGDTDTQYF
CDR3nt: TGTGCCATCAGTGAAGCCGTTTTGGGAGATACAGATACGCAGTATTTT

abundance: -
j_gene: TRBJ1-2
d_gene: -
len: 14
v_gene: TRBV5-1
CDR3aa: CASSLAPTEAGYTF
CDR3nt: TGCGCCAGCAGCTTGGCCCCGACAGAGGCTGGCTACACCTTC

abundance: many
j_gene: TRBJ1-6
d_gene: -
len: 12
v_gene: TRBV20-1
CDR3aa: CSAKGYNSPLHF
CDR3nt: TGCAGTGCTAAAGGGTACAATTCACCCCTCCACTTT

abundance: many
j_gene: TRBJ2-7
d_gene: TRBD1
len: 13
v_gene: TRBV2
CDR3aa: CASRGQGAEEQYF
CDR3nt: TGTGCCAGTAGAGGACAGGGGGCTGAGGAGCAGTACTTC